Only a few counts were recorded for the clone carrying this T cell receptor (beta chain). What it binds is unknown. The data derive from a study of identical twins. CDR3 length: 12 residues. CDR1 MNHEY and CDR2 SVGAGI come from the germline V gene. Trimming removed 5 bases at V and 5 bases at J, with 10 bases between. Template switching created a universal primer site, and the cDNA included unique molecular identifiers. MiXCR, applied by TCRdb to the 5' RACE reads, yields one record per CDR3 protein. The data contain about 530,000 distinct CDR3 sequences, 20% to 25% of them seen just once; the ten biggest clones take up approximately 0.52%. Regarding the study as a whole: Models predicted too little out-of-frame TCR alpha sharing in monozygotic twins. Some out-of-frame alpha sequences were shared by twins, and these showed excess low generation probability.

These data also formed part of another study, on yellow fever vaccine responses in identical twins.

The TCR comes from a woman under 30 in good health. Input material: CD4+ T cells sorted from blood. The chain links TRBV6-5 to TRBJ2-7; weak D call: TRBD1 (6 bases). CDR3 in DNA: TGTGCCAGCAGTCGAACAGGGAACGAGCAGTACTTC. Its translation is CASSRTGNEQYF.